Listed below are T cell receptor beta chains from one sample, sequenced in a study of CD8 T cells in Susac syndrome. MiXCR, applied by TCRdb to the immunoSEQ multiplex PCR reads, yields one record per CDR3 protein. The repertoire holds 150,000 to 200,000 distinct CDR3 sequences, about 94% seen once, with approximately 0.14% in the top ten. The sequencing sample was made of CD4+ T cells from PBMCs. These receptors came from a human donor in good health. Both conserved end residues are part of each CDR3. The D gene is left open where the match is weak. The size of a clone is reported for some rows only, either as once, few or many, or as a class for expanded clones.

j_call: TRBJ2-3
v_call: TRBV7-3
clone_size: few
d_call: -
cdr3_aa: CASSLTGSTDTQYF
cdr3_nt: TGTGCCAGCAGCTTAACAGGGAGCACAGATACGCAGTATTTT

j_call: TRBJ1-1
v_call: TRBV7-3
clone_size: -
d_call: -
cdr3_aa: CASSSPGATNTEAFF
cdr3_nt: TGTGCCAGCAGCTCCCCCGGGGCCACGAACACTGAAGCTTTCTTT

j_call: TRBJ1-1
v_call: TRBV30
clone_size: -
d_call: -
cdr3_aa: CAWSVLGENTEAFF
cdr3_nt: TGTGCCTGGAGTGTACTTGGGGAGAACACTGAAGCTTTCTTT

j_call: TRBJ1-6
v_call: TRBV12-3/TRBV12-4
clone_size: -
d_call: -
cdr3_aa: CASSYGTPRRSPLHF
cdr3_nt: TGTGCCAGCAGTTACGGGACACCGCGTCGTTCACCCCTCCACTTT

j_call: TRBJ1-6
v_call: TRBV7-8
clone_size: -
d_call: -
cdr3_aa: CASNHRRGSNSPLHF
cdr3_nt: TGTGCCAGCAACCACAGGCGAGGGTCCAATTCACCCCTCCACTTT

j_call: TRBJ1-4
v_call: TRBV12-3/TRBV12-4
clone_size: -
d_call: -
cdr3_aa: CASSLAGEKLFF
cdr3_nt: TGTGCCAGCAGTTTAGCGGGGGAAAAACTGTTTTTT

j_call: TRBJ1-2
v_call: TRBV29-1
clone_size: -
d_call: -
cdr3_aa: CSVELPAGSYGYTF
cdr3_nt: TGCAGCGTTGAACTCCCCGCAGGGAGCTATGGCTACACCTTC

j_call: TRBJ1-5
v_call: TRBV29-1
clone_size: -
d_call: -
cdr3_aa: CSVAELNQPQHF
cdr3_nt: TGCAGCGTTGCAGAGCTAAATCAGCCCCAGCATTTT

j_call: TRBJ1-1
v_call: TRBV12-3/TRBV12-4
clone_size: -
d_call: -
cdr3_aa: CASSAQAVEAFF
cdr3_nt: TGTGCCAGCAGTGCCCAGGCAGTTGAAGCTTTCTTT

j_call: TRBJ1-1
v_call: TRBV13
clone_size: -
d_call: TRBD1
cdr3_aa: CASENLQGAERTEAFF
cdr3_nt: TGTGCCAGCGAGAACCTACAGGGGGCGGAGAGGACTGAAGCTTTCTTT